These T cell receptor beta chains were read from a single sample in a study of blood T cells in healthy people across ages. TCRdb passed the 5' RACE reads through MiXCR, listing each CDR3 protein once. This sample has hundreds of thousands of distinct CDR3 sequences, with over 40% found just once. The source material was blood. These receptor sequences come from a woman aged 80 or over in good health. CDR3s include the opening cysteine and the closing phenylalanine or tryptophan.

cdr3_aa: CASSLVGQGAVIYEQYF
cdr3_length: 17
v_call: TRBV7-8

cdr3_aa: CASSLTPGQGAVMGGYTF
cdr3_length: 18
v_call: TRBV7-3

cdr3_aa: CASSQVGRTSYEQYF
cdr3_length: 15
v_call: TRBV4-1

cdr3_aa: CASSEDNRMGNEQFF
cdr3_length: 15
v_call: TRBV25-1

cdr3_aa: CASTASGAHGEFF
cdr3_length: 13
v_call: TRBV6-2/TRBV6-3

cdr3_aa: CASSLYTGPDTQYF
cdr3_length: 14
v_call: TRBV18

cdr3_aa: CSVVRDAGGYTF
cdr3_length: 12
v_call: TRBV29-1

cdr3_aa: CATLPGGNEQFF
cdr3_length: 12
v_call: TRBV27

cdr3_aa: CASRASGTRKETQYF
cdr3_length: 15
v_call: TRBV2

cdr3_aa: CASSLSGGAYNEQFF
cdr3_length: 15
v_call: TRBV5-1

cdr3_aa: CASSCPTSGASYNEQFF
cdr3_length: 17
v_call: TRBV6-4

cdr3_aa: CASSFQEGYEQYF
cdr3_length: 13
v_call: TRBV7-2

cdr3_aa: CSANGQGAEEQYF
cdr3_length: 13
v_call: TRBV20-1

cdr3_aa: CSVESASLPSGETQYF
cdr3_length: 16
v_call: TRBV29-1

cdr3_aa: CASSQDPADTQYF
cdr3_length: 13
v_call: TRBV4-2

cdr3_aa: CASSPGVVDQKLFF
cdr3_length: 14
v_call: TRBV18

cdr3_aa: CATSRERGANYEQYF
cdr3_length: 15
v_call: TRBV15

cdr3_aa: CASSPDRMANTEAFF
cdr3_length: 15
v_call: TRBV18

cdr3_aa: CASSSLGTSGQYEQYF
cdr3_length: 16
v_call: TRBV27

cdr3_aa: CASSYWASGDSYNEQFF
cdr3_length: 17
v_call: TRBV6-2/TRBV6-3

cdr3_aa: CSVGRHSYEQYF
cdr3_length: 12
v_call: TRBV29-1

cdr3_aa: CASSYRESSYNEQFF
cdr3_length: 15
v_call: TRBV6-5

cdr3_aa: CASSVHPQETQYF
cdr3_length: 13
v_call: TRBV9

cdr3_aa: CASRRSPEFGYTF
cdr3_length: 13
v_call: TRBV12-3/TRBV12-4

cdr3_aa: CASSQPRAPSTDTQYF
cdr3_length: 16
v_call: TRBV3-1

cdr3_aa: CASSLVELQETQYF
cdr3_length: 14
v_call: TRBV28

cdr3_aa: CASSGTGGRANEQFF
cdr3_length: 15
v_call: TRBV2

cdr3_aa: CASLERENTGELFF
cdr3_length: 14
v_call: TRBV2